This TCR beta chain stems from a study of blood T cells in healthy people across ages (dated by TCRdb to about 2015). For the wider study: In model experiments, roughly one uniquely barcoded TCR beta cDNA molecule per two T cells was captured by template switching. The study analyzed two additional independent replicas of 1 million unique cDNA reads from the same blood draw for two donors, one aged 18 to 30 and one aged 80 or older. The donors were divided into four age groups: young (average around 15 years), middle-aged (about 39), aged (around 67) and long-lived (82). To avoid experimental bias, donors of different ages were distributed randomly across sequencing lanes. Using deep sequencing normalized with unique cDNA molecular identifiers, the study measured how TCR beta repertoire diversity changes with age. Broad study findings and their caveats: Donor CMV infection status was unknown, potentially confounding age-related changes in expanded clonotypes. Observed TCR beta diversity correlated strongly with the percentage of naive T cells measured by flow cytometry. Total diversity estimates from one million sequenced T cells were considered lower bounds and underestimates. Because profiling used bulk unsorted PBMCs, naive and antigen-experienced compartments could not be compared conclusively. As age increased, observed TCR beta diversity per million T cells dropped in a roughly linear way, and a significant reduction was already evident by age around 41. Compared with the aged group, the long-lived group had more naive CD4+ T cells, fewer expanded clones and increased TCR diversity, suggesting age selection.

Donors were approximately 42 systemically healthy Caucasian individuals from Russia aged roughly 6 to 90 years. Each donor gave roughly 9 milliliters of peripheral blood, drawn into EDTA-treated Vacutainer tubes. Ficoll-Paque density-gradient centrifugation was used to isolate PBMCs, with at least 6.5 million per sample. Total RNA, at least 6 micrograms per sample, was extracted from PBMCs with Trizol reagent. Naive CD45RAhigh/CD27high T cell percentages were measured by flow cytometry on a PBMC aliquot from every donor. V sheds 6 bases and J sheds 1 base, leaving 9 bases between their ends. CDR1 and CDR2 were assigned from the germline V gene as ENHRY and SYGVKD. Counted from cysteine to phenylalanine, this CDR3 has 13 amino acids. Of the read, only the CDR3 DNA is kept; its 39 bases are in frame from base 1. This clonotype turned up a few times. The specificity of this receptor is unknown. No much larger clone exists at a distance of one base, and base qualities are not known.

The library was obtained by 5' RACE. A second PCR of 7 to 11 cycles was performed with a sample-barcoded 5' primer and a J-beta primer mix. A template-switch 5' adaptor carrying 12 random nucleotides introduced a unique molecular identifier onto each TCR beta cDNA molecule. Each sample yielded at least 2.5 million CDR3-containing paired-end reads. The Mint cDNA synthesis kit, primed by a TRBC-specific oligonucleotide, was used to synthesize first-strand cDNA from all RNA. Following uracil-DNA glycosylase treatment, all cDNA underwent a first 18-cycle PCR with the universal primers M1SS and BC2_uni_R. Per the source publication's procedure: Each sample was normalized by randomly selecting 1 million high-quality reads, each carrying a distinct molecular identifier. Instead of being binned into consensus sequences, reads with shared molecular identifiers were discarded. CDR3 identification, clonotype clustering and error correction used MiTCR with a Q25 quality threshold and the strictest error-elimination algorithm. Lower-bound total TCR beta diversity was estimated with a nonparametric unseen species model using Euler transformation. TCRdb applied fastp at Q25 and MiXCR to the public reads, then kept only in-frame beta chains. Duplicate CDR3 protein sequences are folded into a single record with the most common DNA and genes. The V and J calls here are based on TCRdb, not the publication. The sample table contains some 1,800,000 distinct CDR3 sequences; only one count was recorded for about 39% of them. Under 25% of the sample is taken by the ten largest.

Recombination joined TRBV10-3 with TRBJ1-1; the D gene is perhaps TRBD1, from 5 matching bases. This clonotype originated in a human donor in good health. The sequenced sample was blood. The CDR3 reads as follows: CAIRGPQNTEAFF. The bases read TGTGCCATCAGGGGACCCCAGAACACTGAAGCTTTCTTT.